A selection of T cell receptor beta chains follows, all from one sample in a study of cytomegalovirus exposure and HLA in healthy donors. Here immunoSEQ multiplex PCR was the method, and the copy in TCRdb shows in-frame clones only, minus some. The sample lists approximately 140,000 clones; 65% to 85% were seen once. What was sequenced was PBMCs. The receptors here all came from a middle-aged woman in good health and CMV-seropositive. The conserved cysteine and the conserved F or W are not part of the CDR3 here. The order of the fields is V gene, clone size, J gene, CDR3 protein. Some rows have no size entry. The others give once, few or many, or a class for an expanded clone.

TRBV5-1,.,TRBJ1-3,ASSLSFFGSGNTIY
TRBV9,.,TRBJ1-2,ASTRVGGGATKNYGYT
TRBV2,.,TRBJ2-7,ASNPRGYEQY
TRBV6-4,.,TRBJ2-2,ASRPTGPTGELF
TRBV14,.,TRBJ2-1,ASSSTAGGQF
TRBV28,.,TRBJ2-7,ASSPTGQTYEQY
TRBV7-9,.,TRBJ1-1,ASSLEQTSNTEAF
TRBV5-1,.,TRBJ2-4,ASSWDRSEGIQY
TRBV2,.,TRBJ1-1,ASKSGDRVGAEAF
TRBV20-1,few,TRBJ2-5,SAGGGTQY
TRBV21-1,.,TRBJ2-1,ASSSQPDRYNEQF
TRBV9,.,TRBJ2-2,ASSERDRRTGELF
TRBV4-2,few,TRBJ2-7,ASSRNRGYEQY
TRBV30,.,TRBJ1-6,AWEPKRNLVPNSPLH
TRBV5-1,.,TRBJ2-3,ASSLRRGRTDTQY
TRBV5-6,.,TRBJ1-6,ASSLVRDRVGDNSPLH
TRBV7-7,.,TRBJ2-1,ASSRTSDSYNEQF
TRBV6-1,.,TRBJ1-2,ASSEDRSTMGYT
TRBV19,.,TRBJ2-1,ASSIGGTNNEQF
TRBV18,.,TRBJ2-3,ASSSGISTDTQY
TRBV2,.,TRBJ1-2,ASWDSGYGYT
TRBV2,few,TRBJ1-2,ASSLANNYGYT
TRBV7-2,.,TRBJ1-1,ASSLPSFEAF
TRBV5-1,once,TRBJ2-6,ASSFTPGANVLT
TRBV6-1,.,TRBJ1-2,ASSEIVGGAVRGYT
TRBV1,.,TRBJ2-2,TSSQDLVGGAAGELF
TRBV5-1,.,TRBJ1-1,ASSRELNTEAF
TRBV19,.,TRBJ2-2,ASQGLAAHTGELF
TRBV2,.,TRBJ2-2,ASSGLVETSGGSGELF
TRBV9,.,TRBJ1-2,ASSPTTENYGYT
TRBV10-3,.,TRBJ2-7,AISRRGPYEQY
TRBV5-1,.,TRBJ2-5,ASSLDLSVQETQY
TRBV5-1,.,TRBJ1-3,ASSPDTGAGNTIY
TRBV4-1,.,TRBJ2-3,ASSQENGLLTDTQY
TRBV15,.,TRBJ2-3,ATSRFALAGGMGTDTQY
TRBV28,.,TRBJ1-4,ASSAPVLEKLF
TRBV4-1,once,TRBJ2-1,ASRGMDRGSYNEQF
TRBV7-7,.,TRBJ2-2,ASSSGQGAWNTGELF
TRBV6-1,.,TRBJ2-3,ASSETSGASTDTQY
TRBV10-3,once,TRBJ2-3,AIRSGQGSFTDTQY
TRBV9,.,TRBJ2-1,ASSVGSQGWFNEQF
TRBV5-6,.,TRBJ2-3,ASSFGGDTQY
TRBV5-1,once,TRBJ2-3,ASSLAPPAGGLADTQY
TRBV2,.,TRBJ1-5,ASSLQTGGPQH
TRBV5-1,.,TRBJ1-3,ASSFDHSSGNTIY
TRBV7-9,.,TRBJ1-4,ASSPDIPNEKLF
TRBV11-2,.,TRBJ1-1,ASSPREGRITEAF
TRBV10-3,once,TRBJ2-7,ALRRSDSPSEQY